The clone carrying this TCR beta chain appeared once. The data were taken from a study of blood T cell repertoires in COVID-19. Study overall: PBMCs, B-cell-depleted T cells, or T cells provided the cDNA or gDNA that made up the material.

V lost 6 bases and J lost 7; bases outside the gene matches: 11. Germline CDR1 MDHEN, CDR2 SYDVKM. The CDR3 spans 16 residues. Method: immunoSEQ multiplex PCR; TCRdb's copy keeps in-frame clones and lacks some. The data hold more than 95,000 clones, with about 80% observed a single time. The material sequenced was peripheral blood. The sequence derives from a man between 60 and 75 years old with acute or convalescent COVID-19. V is TRBV28 and J is TRBJ2-1; 11 positions agree with TRBD2. CDR3 bases: TGTGCCAGCAGCCGCAATAGCGGGAGGGGGGAAAATGAGCAGTTCTTC. It translates to CASSRNSGRGENEQFF.